The 10 T cell receptor beta chains below come from one sample, sequenced in a study of blood T cells in healthy people across ages. The authors ran a second PCR of roughly 6 to 12 cycles using a sample-barcoded 5' primer and a J-beta primer mix. Each CDR3 protein is one row after TCRdb ran MiXCR on the 5' RACE reads. The sample lists about 630,000 distinct CDR3 sequences; under 25% were seen once. The source material was blood. The receptors were sampled from a man in his 70s in good health.

With regard to this clonotype: One end of the junction does not line up with germline, which may come from a read error. V usage is TRBV6-5 and J usage is TRBJ2-1; D may be TRBD1 (6 bases). The CDR3 totals 15 residues. The germline V gene has CDR1 MNHEY and CDR2 SVGAGI. This chain's CDR3 is CTSRAQGRLYNEQFF. For the CDR3, the DNA is TGTACCAGCAGGGCCCAGGGGAGACTATACAATGAGCAGTTCTTC.

The rearrangement joins TRBV29-1 to TRBJ2-5; 7 bases align to TRBD2. The end of the DNA fits TRBJ2-7 better, so the J call may be wrong. CDR1 is SQVTM, CDR2 ANQGSEA, per germline. This CDR3 has 15 residues. Here the CDR3 reads CSVSEERGLSYEQYF. The CDR3 bases are TGCAGCGTTTCGGAGGAGCGGGGTCTCTCCTACGAGCAGTACTTC.

Only a few counts were recorded for this clonotype. J is TRBJ2-2 and V is TRBV2, with D perhaps matching TRBD1 (6 bases). V dropped 4 bases and J dropped 0 bases, with 12 bases sitting between them. In germline, CDR1 is SNHLY, CDR2 FYNNEI. This CDR3 is 16 amino acids long. The CDR3 spells CASSVGAGPNTGELFF. The CDR3 bases are TGTGCCAGCAGTGTGGGGGCAGGCCCGAACACCGGGGAGCTGTTTTTT.

This clonotype showed up many times. The V gene is TRBV28, the J gene TRBJ2-7; 15 bases map to TRBD2. Germline-derived CDR1 and CDR2 are MDHEN and SYDVKM. The junction had 9 bases not matched to a gene; V was cut back by 5 bases and J by 1 base. The CDR3 loop spans 18 amino acids. The chain's CDR3 is CASSPGLAGGRLSYEQYF. The CDR3 DNA reads TGTGCCAGCAGTCCCGGACTAGCGGGAGGGCGCCTGTCCTACGAGCAGTACTTC. Supplemented by reference TRBV28 and TRBJ2-7, the full variable domain reads DVKVTQSSRYLVKRTGEKVFLECVQDMDHENMFWYRQDPGLGLRLIYFSYDVKMKEKGDIPEGYSVSREKKERFSLILESASTNQTSMYLCASSPGLAGGRLSYEQYFGPGTRLTVT.

The chain employs TRBV20-1 and TRBJ2-1, with TRBD2 matching over 12 bases. Trimming took 3 bases from V and 2 from J; bases not matched to a gene: 11. This CDR3 region has 18 residues. Germline CDR1 is DFQATT and CDR2 is SNEGSKA (reference sequence). CDR3 residues: CSASRLAGDILTYNEQFF. The CDR3 DNA is TGCAGTGCTAGCAGACTAGCGGGAGATATATTGACCTACAATGAGCAGTTCTTC.

This chain joins TRBV28 and TRBJ2-7, with a possible D match to TRBD2 (5 bases). The germline V gene has CDR1 MDHEN and CDR2 SYDVKM. The V and J ends lost 6 bases and 6 bases respectively, with 12 bases between them. The CDR3 spans 12 residues. For the CDR3, the DNA is TGTGCCAGCAGGTTACCGGGAACCGAGCAGTACTTC. Translation: CASRLPGTEQYF.

This clonotype was seen at least ten times. V is TRBV2 and J is TRBJ2-2; D unclear. The length of the CDR3 is 14 residues. Germline CDR1 is SNHLY and CDR2 is FYNNEI. V was cut by 1 base and J by 6 bases, with 9 bases left in between. This chain's CDR3 is CASSEVGESGELFF. The CDR3 DNA sequence: TGTGCCAGCAGTGAAGTTGGGGAATCCGGGGAGCTGTTTTTT.

This chain joins TRBV20-1 and TRBJ2-5; no clear D. The J call may be in error: the DNA end matches TRBJ2-7 better. CDR1 is DFQATT and CDR2 is SNEGSKA in the germline V gene (reference sequence). The length of the CDR3 is 13 residues. The CDR3, as DNA: TGCAGTGCTAGTGAAGGGTCGAGCTACGAGCAGTACTTC. Translation: CSASEGSSYEQYF.

There are many counts of this clonotype. J is TRBJ2-4 and V is TRBV3-1; D is unclear. The CDR3 spans 16 residues. Germline loops: CDR1 LGHDT, CDR2 YNNKEL (reference sequence). V lost 5 bases and J 1 base, leaving 15 bases between the germline ends. In DNA, the CDR3 is TGTGCCAGCAGCGGTCCCAGCTCTGGGGCCAAAAACATTCAGTACTTC. As protein: CASSGPSSGAKNIQYF.

The V gene is TRBV12-3 or TRBV12-4, the J gene TRBJ2-3; no firm D call. The CDR3 spans 14 residues. Trimming pared 4 bases from V and 13 bases from J, leaving 21 bases between. The CDR3 region is CASSSTVGADVEYF. Written as DNA, the CDR3 is TGTGCCAGCAGTTCCACGGTAGGAGCAGATGTGGAGTATTTT.